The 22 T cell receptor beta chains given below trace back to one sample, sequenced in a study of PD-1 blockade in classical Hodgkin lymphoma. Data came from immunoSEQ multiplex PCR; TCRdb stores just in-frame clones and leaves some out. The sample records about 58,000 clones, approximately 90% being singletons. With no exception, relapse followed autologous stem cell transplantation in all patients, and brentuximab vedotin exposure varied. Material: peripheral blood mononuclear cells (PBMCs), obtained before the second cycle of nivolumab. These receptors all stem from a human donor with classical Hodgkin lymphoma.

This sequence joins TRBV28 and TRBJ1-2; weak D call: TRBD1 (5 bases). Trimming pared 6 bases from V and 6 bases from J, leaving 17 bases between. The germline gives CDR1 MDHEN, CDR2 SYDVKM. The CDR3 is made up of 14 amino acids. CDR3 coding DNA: TGTGCCAGCAGACCCTCTCTGTCAGGGAATGGCTACACCTTC. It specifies CASRPSLSGNGYTF.

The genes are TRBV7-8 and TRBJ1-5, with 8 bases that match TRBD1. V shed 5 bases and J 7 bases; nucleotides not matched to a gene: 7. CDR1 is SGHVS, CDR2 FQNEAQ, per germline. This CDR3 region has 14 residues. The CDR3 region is CASSPDRVQQPQHF. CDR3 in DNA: TGTGCCAGCAGCCCGGACAGGGTTCAGCAGCCCCAGCATTTT.

The CDR3 sequence: CATRTSGGDEQFF. The CDR3 DNA follows: TGTGCCACCCGGACTAGCGGGGGAGACGAGCAGTTCTTC. The V and J genes are TRBV6-1 and TRBJ2-1, with 13 bases fitting TRBD2. Germline V gene sequence: CDR1 MNHNS, CDR2 SASEGT. The CDR3 covers 13 residues. With V trimmed by 10 bases and J by 10 bases, 7 bases remained unmatched.

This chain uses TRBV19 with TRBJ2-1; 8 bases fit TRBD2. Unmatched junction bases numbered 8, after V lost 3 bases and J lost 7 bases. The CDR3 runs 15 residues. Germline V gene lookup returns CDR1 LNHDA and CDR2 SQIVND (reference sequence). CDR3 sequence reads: CASSIWREVPNEQFF. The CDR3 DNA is TGTGCCAGTAGTATCTGGCGGGAGGTCCCAAATGAGCAGTTCTTC.

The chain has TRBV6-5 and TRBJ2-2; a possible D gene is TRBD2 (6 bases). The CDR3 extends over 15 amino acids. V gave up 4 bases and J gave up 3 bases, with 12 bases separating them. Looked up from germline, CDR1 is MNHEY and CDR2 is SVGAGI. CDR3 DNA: TGTGCCAGCAGTTCAGGACTAATTTACACCGGGGAGCTGTTTTTT. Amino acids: CASSSGLIYTGELFF.

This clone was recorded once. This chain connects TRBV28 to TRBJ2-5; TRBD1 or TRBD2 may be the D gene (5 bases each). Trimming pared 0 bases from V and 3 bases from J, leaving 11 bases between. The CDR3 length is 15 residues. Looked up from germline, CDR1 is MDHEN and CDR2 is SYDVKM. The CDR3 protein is CASSLWGEMEETQYF. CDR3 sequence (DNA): TGTGCCAGCAGTTTATGGGGGGAAATGGAAGAGACCCAGTACTTC.

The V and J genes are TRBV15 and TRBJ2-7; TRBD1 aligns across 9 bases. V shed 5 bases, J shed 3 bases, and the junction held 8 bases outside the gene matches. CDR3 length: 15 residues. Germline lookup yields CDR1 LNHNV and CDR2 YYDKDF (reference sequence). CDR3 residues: CATSGSWTGDYEQYF. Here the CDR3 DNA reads TGTGCCACCAGCGGTTCGTGGACAGGGGACTACGAGCAGTACTTC.

The CDR3, as DNA: TGTGCCAGCAGCTCTAGCGGGACGGAGAACACTGAAGCTTTCTTT. Translating gives CASSSSGTENTEAFF. The chain combines TRBV11-2 with TRBJ1-1, with D possibly TRBD1 on 5 matching bases. Trimming shortened V by 4 bases and J by 1 base, and 13 bases separated the two germline ends. Per germline, CDR1 SGHAT and CDR2 FQNNGV. The CDR3 contains 15 residues.

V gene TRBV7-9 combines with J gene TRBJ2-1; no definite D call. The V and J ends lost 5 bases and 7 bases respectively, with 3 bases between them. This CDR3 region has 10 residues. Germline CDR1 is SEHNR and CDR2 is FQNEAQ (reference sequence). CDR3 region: CASSNNEQFF. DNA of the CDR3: TGTGCCAGCAGCAATAATGAGCAGTTCTTC.

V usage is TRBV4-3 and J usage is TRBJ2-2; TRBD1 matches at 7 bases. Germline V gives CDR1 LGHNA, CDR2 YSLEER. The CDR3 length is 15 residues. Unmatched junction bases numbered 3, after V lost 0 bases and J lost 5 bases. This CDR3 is CASSQETGLTGELFF. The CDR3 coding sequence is TGCGCCAGCAGCCAAGAGACAGGGCTTACCGGGGAGCTGTTTTTT.

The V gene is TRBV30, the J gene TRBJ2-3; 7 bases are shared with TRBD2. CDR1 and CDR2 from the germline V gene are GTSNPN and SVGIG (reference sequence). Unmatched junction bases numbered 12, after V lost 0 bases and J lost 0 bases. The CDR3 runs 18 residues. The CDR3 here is CAWSVRPVLAVSTDTQYF. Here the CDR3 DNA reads TGTGCCTGGAGTGTACGCCCCGTTCTAGCGGTTAGCACAGATACGCAGTATTTT.

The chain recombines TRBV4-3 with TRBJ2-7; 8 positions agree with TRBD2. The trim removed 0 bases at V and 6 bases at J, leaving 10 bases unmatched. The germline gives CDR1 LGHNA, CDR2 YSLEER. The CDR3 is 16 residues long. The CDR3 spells CASSQDPVGTSIEQYF. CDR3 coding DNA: TGCGCCAGCAGCCAAGATCCGGTAGGGACTAGTATCGAGCAGTACTTC.

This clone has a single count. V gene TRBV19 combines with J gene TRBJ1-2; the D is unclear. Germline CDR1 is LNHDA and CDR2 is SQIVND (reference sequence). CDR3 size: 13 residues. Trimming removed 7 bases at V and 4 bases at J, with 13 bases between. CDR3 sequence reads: CASTRAETYGYTF. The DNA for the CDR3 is TGTGCCAGTACCCGAGCGGAGACCTATGGCTACACCTTC.

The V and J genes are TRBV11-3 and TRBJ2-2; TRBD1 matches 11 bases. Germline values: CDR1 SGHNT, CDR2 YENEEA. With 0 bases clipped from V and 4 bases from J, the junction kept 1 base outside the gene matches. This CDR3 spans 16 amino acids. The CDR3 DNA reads TGTGCCAGCAGCTTAGACGGGACAGGGGGCACCGGGGAGCTGTTTTTT. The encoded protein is CASSLDGTGGTGELFF.

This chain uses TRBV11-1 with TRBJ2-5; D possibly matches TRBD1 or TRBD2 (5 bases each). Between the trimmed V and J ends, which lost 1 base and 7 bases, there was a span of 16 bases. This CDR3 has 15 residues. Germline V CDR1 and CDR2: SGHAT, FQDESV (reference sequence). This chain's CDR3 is CASSLGSGRVGTQYF. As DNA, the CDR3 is TGTGCCAGCAGCTTAGGATCAGGGCGGGTGGGGACCCAGTACTTC.

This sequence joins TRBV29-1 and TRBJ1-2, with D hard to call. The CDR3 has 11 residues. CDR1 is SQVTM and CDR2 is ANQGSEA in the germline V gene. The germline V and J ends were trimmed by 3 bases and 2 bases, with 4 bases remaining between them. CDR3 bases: TGCAGCGTTGAGAAGAACTATGGCTACACCTTC. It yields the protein CSVEKNYGYTF.

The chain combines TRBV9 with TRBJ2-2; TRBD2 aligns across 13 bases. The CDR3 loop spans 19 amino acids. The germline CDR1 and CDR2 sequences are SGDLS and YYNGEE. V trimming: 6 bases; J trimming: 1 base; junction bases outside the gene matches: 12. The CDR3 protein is CASTEELGLAGKNTGELFF. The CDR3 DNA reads TGTGCCAGCACGGAAGAATTGGGACTAGCGGGAAAGAACACCGGGGAGCTGTTTTTT.

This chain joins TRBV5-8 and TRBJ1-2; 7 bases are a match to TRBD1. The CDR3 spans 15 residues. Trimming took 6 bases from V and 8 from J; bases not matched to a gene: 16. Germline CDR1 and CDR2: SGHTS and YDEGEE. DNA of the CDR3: TGTGCCAGCATCAGGCGCACGTCGGCAGGGGGAGGCTACACCTTC. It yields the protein CASIRRTSAGGGYTF.

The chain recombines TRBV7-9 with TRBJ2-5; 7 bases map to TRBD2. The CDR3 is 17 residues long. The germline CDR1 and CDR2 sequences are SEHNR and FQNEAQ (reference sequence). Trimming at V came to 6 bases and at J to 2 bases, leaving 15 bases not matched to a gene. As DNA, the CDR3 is TGTGCCAGCAGTTCACCTGACAGCCCGGGGGGTCAAGAGACCCAGTACTTC. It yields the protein CASSSPDSPGGQETQYF.

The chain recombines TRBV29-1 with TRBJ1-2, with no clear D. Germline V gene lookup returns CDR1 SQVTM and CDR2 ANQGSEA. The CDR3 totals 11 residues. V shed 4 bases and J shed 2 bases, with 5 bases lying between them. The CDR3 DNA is TGCAGCGTTGCGGCAAACTATGGCTACACCTTC. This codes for CSVAANYGYTF.

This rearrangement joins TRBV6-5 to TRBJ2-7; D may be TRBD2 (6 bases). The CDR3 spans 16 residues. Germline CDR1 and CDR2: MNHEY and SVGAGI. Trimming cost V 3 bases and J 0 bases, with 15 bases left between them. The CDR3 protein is CASSYTADGSSYEQYF. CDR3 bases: TGTGCCAGCAGTTATACCGCGGACGGGAGCTCCTACGAGCAGTACTTC.

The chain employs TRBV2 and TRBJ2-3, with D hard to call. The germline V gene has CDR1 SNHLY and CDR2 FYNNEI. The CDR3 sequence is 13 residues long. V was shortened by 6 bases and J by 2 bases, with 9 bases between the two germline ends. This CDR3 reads CASSFAPTDTQYF. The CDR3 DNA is TGTGCCAGCAGCTTCGCTCCCACAGATACGCAGTATTTT.